This TCR beta chain was retrieved from a study of molecular identifiers for immune sequencing clone quantification. This clonotype showed up many times. Each CDR3 protein gets one entry after TCRdb re-called the PCR reads with MiXCR. The table lists 100,000 or so distinct CDR3 sequences, approximately 22% of them singletons. The clonotype originates from a human donor in good health. Some libraries in this study had Jurkat cell RNA spiked in. Sequenced sample: naive CD8+ T cells from blood, with Jurkat cell RNA spiked in. Subset given: FACS-sorted CD8+CD4-CCR7+CD45RA+ naive T cells.

CDR3 nucleotides: TGCGCCAGCAGCCCAATCTCCGGGACAGGGGAAAATCAGCCCCAGCATTTT. Amino acid sequence: CASSPISGTGENQPQHF. The V and J genes are TRBV4-1 and TRBJ1-5; the match to TRBD1 covers 10 bases. Looked up from germline, CDR1 is MGHRA and CDR2 is YSYEKL. V was pared by 4 bases and J by 4 bases, with 10 bases of the junction left unmatched. The CDR3 loop spans 17 amino acids.